Below are 14 T cell receptor beta chains sequenced from a single sample in a study of T cells after yellow fever vaccination. TCRdb used MiXCR to reprocess the 5' RACE reads, holding one entry per CDR3 protein. The profile shows around 610,000 distinct CDR3 sequences, approximately 15% of them singletons. The sample was PBMCs, taken on the day of the yellow fever booster vaccination. Every receptor here comes from a man under 40 who received the YFV17D yellow fever vaccine.

There are a few counts of this clonotype. The chain has TRBV6-2 or TRBV6-3 and TRBJ2-1; 8 bases align to TRBD2. CDR1 is MNHEY and CDR2 is SVGEGT in the germline V gene. The junction had 8 bases not matched to a gene; V was cut back by 4 bases and J by 0 bases. This CDR3 contains 17 residues. The CDR3 nucleotides are TGTGCCAGCAGTTCCTCGGGGGGGGTTAGCTCCTACAATGAGCAGTTCTTC. Its protein product is CASSSSGGVSSYNEQFF.

V gene TRBV10-3 combines with J gene TRBJ2-7, with TRBD2 as a possible D gene (6 bases). The CDR3 runs to 14 residues. The V end was cut by 3 bases, the J end by 3 bases, with 12 bases between. Germline CDR1 ENHRY, CDR2 SYGVKD. The CDR3: CAISDVGGFYEQYF. The CDR3 DNA reads as TGTGCCATCAGTGACGTCGGAGGGTTCTACGAGCAGTACTTC.

The V and J genes are TRBV3-1 and TRBJ1-5; D might be TRBD1 (5 bases). Germline CDR1 LGHDT, CDR2 YNNKEL (reference sequence). The CDR3 loop spans 13 amino acids. Trimming removed 4 bases from V and 5 bases from J, with 9 bases in between. The CDR3 reads CASSRGAHQPQHF. CDR3 nucleotides: TGTGCCAGCAGCCGCGGGGCTCATCAGCCCCAGCATTTT.

V gene TRBV28 combines with J gene TRBJ2-2, with D possibly matching TRBD2 (6 bases). Trimming took off 5 bases at V and 1 base at J, with 11 bases between the two ends. The CDR3 is 15 amino acids. Looked up from germline, CDR1 is MDHEN and CDR2 is SYDVKM. CDR3 nucleotides: TGTGCCAGCAGTATTAGCGGAATGAACACCGGGGAGCTGTTTTTT. This encodes CASSISGMNTGELFF.

This clonotype was seen a few times. V and J are TRBV20-1 and TRBJ2-3, with 9 bases fitting TRBD2. The CDR3 is 14 amino acids. Trimming cost V 8 bases and J 6 bases; bases outside gene matches: 12. CDR1 is DFQATT, CDR2 SNEGSKA, per germline (reference sequence). CDR3 sequence reads: CSRVIAGEADTQYF. In DNA, the CDR3 is TGCAGTCGAGTAATAGCGGGAGAGGCTGATACGCAGTATTTT.

This clonotype was observed a few times. The V call is TRBV20-1, the J call TRBJ2-3; TRBD2 matches at 11 bases. This CDR3 has 11 amino acids. Trimming cost V 5 bases and J 13 bases; bases outside gene matches: 5. CDR1 is DFQATT and CDR2 is SNEGSKA in the germline V gene (reference sequence). The CDR3 is CSAAPGLAEYF. DNA for the CDR3: TGCAGTGCTGCCCCGGGACTAGCGGAGTATTTT.

This clonotype occurred many times. The rearrangement joins TRBV5-1 to TRBJ2-1, with D perhaps TRBD2 (5 bases). CDR1 and CDR2 (germline): SGHRS, YFSETQ. V lost 0 bases, J lost 0 bases, and 7 bases lay in between. CDR3 length: 15 amino acids. The CDR3 DNA reads as TGCGCCAGCAGCTTGGCAACTAGCTCCTACAATGAGCAGTTCTTC. Amino acids: CASSLATSSYNEQFF.

This clonotype was detected only once. The genes are TRBV29-1 and TRBJ2-5; no firm D call. Germline CDR1 SQVTM, CDR2 ANQGSEA. This CDR3 spans 13 amino acids. V was trimmed by 4 bases and J by 5 bases, leaving 14 bases between them. Written as DNA, the CDR3 is TGCAGCGTTGGCGCCGGTGTCCGGGAGACCCAGTACTTC. This sequence encodes CSVGAGVRETQYF.

This clonotype was picked up a small number of times. The rearrangement joins TRBV30 to TRBJ1-4; D remains ambiguous. Per the germline V gene, CDR1 is GTSNPN and CDR2 is SVGIG (reference sequence). V lost 1 base and J lost 7, with 13 bases in between. The CDR3 runs 14 residues. CDR3 amino acids: CAWSEGGRGEKLFF. CDR3 in DNA: TGTGCCTGGAGTGAAGGAGGAAGAGGTGAAAAACTGTTTTTT.

This chain uses TRBV6-1 with TRBJ2-5; D gene ambiguous. The CDR3 sequence is 13 residues long. V was pared by 8 bases and J by 0 bases, with 10 bases between. Germline assignment: CDR1 MNHNS and CDR2 SASEGT. The CDR3 DNA reads TGTGCCAGCGCCGCCCACAACCAAGAGACCCAGTACTTC. Translated, it gives CASAAHNQETQYF.

This clonotype was seen many times. The chain carries TRBV6-2 or TRBV6-3 and TRBJ2-7; D is possibly TRBD2 (5 bases). Germline V gene sequence: CDR1 MNHEY, CDR2 SVGEGT. This CDR3 spans 15 amino acids. V lost 4 bases, J lost 0 bases, and 13 bases lay in between. The CDR3 reads CASSSSGMGSYEQYF. CDR3 DNA sequence: TGTGCCAGCAGTTCCTCGGGGATGGGCTCCTACGAGCAGTACTTC.

This clonotype has only a few counts. V usage is TRBV19 and J usage is TRBJ2-1; a possible D gene is TRBD2 (6 bases). Germline lookup yields CDR1 LNHDA and CDR2 SQIVND (reference sequence). V shed 6 bases and J shed 5 bases, with 14 bases lying between them. CDR3 length: 14 residues. The CDR3 loop reads CASSKEGRDNEQFF. The CDR3 nucleotides read TGTGCCAGTAGCAAGGAGGGGCGCGACAATGAGCAGTTCTTC.

The gene calls are TRBV7-2 and TRBJ2-6; D unclear. The CDR3 extends over 15 amino acids. Per the germline V gene, CDR1 is SGHTA and CDR2 is FQGNSA. Trimming left V 4 bases short and J 0 bases short, with 7 bases between. The DNA for the CDR3 is TGTGCCAGCAGCTACGAACCCTCTGGGGCCAACGTCCTGACTTTC. It codes for CASSYEPSGANVLTF.

This clonotype has more than one count but fewer than ten. The chain is built from TRBV20-1 and TRBJ2-5; 10 bases match TRBD2. CDR3 length: 17 amino acids. After removal of 0 bases from V and 5 bases from J, the junction contained 12 bases not matched to a gene. CDR1 and CDR2 (germline): DFQATT, SNEGSKA (reference sequence). The CDR3 nucleotides read TGCAGTGCTAGAGATCTAAGGCTAGCGGGAGTCCTTGAGACCCAGTACTTC. Its protein product is CSARDLRLAGVLETQYF.